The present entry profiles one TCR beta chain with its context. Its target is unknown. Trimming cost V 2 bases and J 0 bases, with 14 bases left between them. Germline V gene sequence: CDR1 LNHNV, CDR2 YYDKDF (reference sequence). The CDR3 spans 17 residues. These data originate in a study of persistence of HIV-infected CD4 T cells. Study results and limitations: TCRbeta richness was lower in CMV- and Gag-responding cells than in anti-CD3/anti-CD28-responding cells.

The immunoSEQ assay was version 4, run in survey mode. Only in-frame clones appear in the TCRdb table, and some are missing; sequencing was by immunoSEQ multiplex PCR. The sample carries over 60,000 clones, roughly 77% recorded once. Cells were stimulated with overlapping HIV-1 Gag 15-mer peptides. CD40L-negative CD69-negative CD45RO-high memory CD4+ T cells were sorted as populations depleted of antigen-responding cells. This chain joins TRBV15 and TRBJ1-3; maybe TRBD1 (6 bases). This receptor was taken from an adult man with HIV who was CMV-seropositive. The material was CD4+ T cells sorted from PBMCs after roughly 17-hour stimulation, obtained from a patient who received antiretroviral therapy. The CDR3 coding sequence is TGTGCCACCAGCAGACGAACCCAGGGGAGCTCTGGAAACACCATATATTTT. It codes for CATSRRTQGSSGNTIYF. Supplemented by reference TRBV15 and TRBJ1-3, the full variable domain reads DAMVIQNPRYQVTQFGKPVTLSCSQTLNHNVMYWYQQKSSQAPKLLFHYYDKDFNNEADTPDNFQSRRPNTSFCFLDIRSPGLGDTAMYLCATSRRTQGSSGNTIYFGEGSWLTVV.